This T cell receptor beta chain was observed in a study of early T cells in non-severe SARS-CoV-2 infection. Study information: Bulk RNA from unsorted whole blood was sequenced; chains were unpaired. The study's findings and limits: Database matching using VDJdb favored anti-spike CD8 responses, with private and CD4 specificities left missing.

This clonotype has a count of ten or more. Antigen unknown. Unique molecular identifiers (one per individual cDNA molecule) were attached. TCRdb reanalysed the 5' RACE reads using MiXCR and keeps one entry per CDR3 protein. This sample has roughly 9,200 distinct CDR3 sequences, with around 4.8% found just once. V shed 7 bases and J shed 0 bases, with 13 bases lying between them. Per the germline V gene, CDR1 is SQVTM and CDR2 is ANQGSEA. The CDR3 contains 13 residues. The source material was whole blood. This sequence was found in an adult who was a healthcare worker with PCR-confirmed SARS-CoV-2 infection or an uninfected control (not recorded which). This chain links TRBV29-1 with TRBJ2-7; the D gene is possibly TRBD1 (5 bases). CDR3 sequence reads: CSDRTLSSYEQYF. CDR3 sequence (DNA): TGCAGCGATAGGACACTGAGCTCCTACGAGCAGTACTTC.